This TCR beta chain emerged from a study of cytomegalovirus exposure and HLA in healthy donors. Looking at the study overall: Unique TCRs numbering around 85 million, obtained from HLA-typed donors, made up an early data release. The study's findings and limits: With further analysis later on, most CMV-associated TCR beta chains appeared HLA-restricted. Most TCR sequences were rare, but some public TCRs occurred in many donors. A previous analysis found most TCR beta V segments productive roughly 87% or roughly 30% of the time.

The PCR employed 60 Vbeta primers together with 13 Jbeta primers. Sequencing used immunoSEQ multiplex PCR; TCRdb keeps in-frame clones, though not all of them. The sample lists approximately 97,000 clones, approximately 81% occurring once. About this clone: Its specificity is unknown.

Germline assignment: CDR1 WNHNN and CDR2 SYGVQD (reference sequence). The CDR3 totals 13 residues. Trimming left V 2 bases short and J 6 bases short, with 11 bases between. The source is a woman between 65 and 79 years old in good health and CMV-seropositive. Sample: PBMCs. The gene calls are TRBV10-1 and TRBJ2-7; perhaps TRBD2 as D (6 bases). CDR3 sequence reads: CASSERDSGEQYF. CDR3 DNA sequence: TGCGCCAGCAGTGAGAGGGACTCCGGCGAGCAGTACTTC.